This T cell receptor (beta chain) was captured in a study of T cells in localized non-small cell lung cancer. The study's findings and limits: The study sequenced only one region of the tumor. As a result, intratumor heterogeneity could not be excluded and remains possible. Longer survival (overall) was linked to higher T cell density in blood. Uninvolved adjacent lung had the highest recorded T cell clonality, with tumor below it. The appearance of a median about 62 of the top 100 tumor clones was seen in adjacent lung.

For this clone: Its antigen is unknown.

Libraries were prepared by immunoSEQ multiplex PCR; TCRdb keeps only in-frame clonotypes and omits some of them. The sample holds tens of thousands of clones, 84% seen once. This sequence originates from a man between 40 and 70 years old with stage I lung adenocarcinoma. The sample consisted of peripheral blood, taken before any cancer treatment.

CDR3 DNA sequence: TGTGCCAGCAGCTTCCCCGGGACTAGCGGTTCTAGCTCCTACAATGAGCAGTTCTTC. Encoded protein: CASSFPGTSGSSSYNEQFF. The genes are TRBV7-9 and TRBJ2-1; 11 bases are shared with TRBD2. V trimming: 3 bases; J trimming: 0 bases; junction bases outside the gene matches: 10. Germline loops: CDR1 SEHNR, CDR2 FQNEAQ (reference sequence). CDR3 length: 19 amino acids.